Reported below is one T cell receptor (beta chain). Its antigen is unknown. Germline values: CDR1 MNHEY, CDR2 SMNVEV (reference sequence). This CDR3 has 14 amino acids. Between the trimmed V and J ends, which lost 4 bases and 2 bases, there was a span of 11 bases. The data originate from a study of T cell repertoires in cytomegalovirus infection. Study overall: Both CMV infection and a matching HLA type were indicated by public TCR beta signatures.

Using its own MiXCR run on the reads, TCRdb lists one record per CDR3 protein. Of about 71,000 distinct CDR3 sequences in the sample, 20% to 25% were seen once. This clonotype was obtained from a human donor in good health (CMV status not recorded). Some clones in this sample may be carry-over from other donors' samples. The rearrangement links TRBV27 to TRBJ1-2; D possibly corresponds to TRBD1 (6 bases). The sample consisted of CD8+ T cells from cultured PBMCs, taken from culture after CMV antigen stimulation. In DNA form, the CDR3 reads TGTGCCAGCAGTTCCCAGGGGCTAAACTATGGCTACACCTTC. The encoded protein is CASSSQGLNYGYTF.